This T cell receptor beta chain came from a study of cytomegalovirus exposure and HLA in healthy donors. This PCR relied on a set of 60 Vbeta primers and 13 Jbeta primers. Some clones are missing from TCRdb's copy, which holds only in-frame ones; the method was immunoSEQ multiplex PCR. Counted here are more than 150,000 clones, approximately 79% occurring once; the ten biggest clones make up roughly 1.4%. Findings and limits, study-wide: An ancestry cluster, one associated with Asian ancestry, reportedly showed fewer N-insertions than the roughly 670-donor mean in a later analysis. Reports showed the classifier diagnosing cytomegalovirus status with high specificity and sensitivity. The study labeled 164 TCR beta chains cytomegalovirus-associated. Specificity for CMV antigens was confirmed in vitro for a few of the CMV-associated chains.

This CDR3 comprises 15 residues. The junction had 9 bases not matched to a gene; V was cut back by 6 bases and J by 5 bases. Germline V CDR1 and CDR2: MNHEY, SVGAGI. A note on this clone: Its antigen is unknown.

Sequencing input: PBMCs. The sequence came from a girl aged 5 to 17 in good health and CMV-seropositive. The rearrangement uses TRBV6-5 and TRBJ1-1, with 10 bases that match TRBD1. The CDR3 bases are TGTGCCAGCAGCCCCTCCGGACAGGGGGAGACTGAAGCTTTCTTT. Encoded protein: CASSPSGQGETEAFF.